This entry lists 6 T cell receptor beta chains sequenced from one sample in a study of T cell responses to AZD1222 COVID-19 vaccine. The method was immunoSEQ multiplex PCR; TCRdb's version includes in-frame clones alone and lacks a portion of them. The sample has around 100,000 clones, more than 85% seen once. Sequencing used peripheral blood, obtained on day 0 of AZD1222 vaccination. These receptors all stem from an adult in good health.

The gene calls are TRBV19 and TRBJ2-5; D is ambiguous. The V gene's germline CDR1 is LNHDA and CDR2 SQIVND (reference sequence). The CDR3 is 13 residues long. The V end was cut by 4 bases, the J end by 1 base, with 7 bases between. CDR3 residues: CASSTNGQETQYF. DNA of the CDR3: TGTGCCAGTAGTACAAACGGCCAAGAGACCCAGTACTTC.

This clone has only one observation. The chain couples TRBV19 to TRBJ1-3; D uncertain. The CDR3 runs to 14 residues. V shed 1 base and J shed 2 bases, with 6 bases lying between them. Germline lookup yields CDR1 LNHDA and CDR2 SQIVND (reference sequence). CDR3 loop: CASSIVLPGNTIYF. DNA of the CDR3: TGTGCCAGTAGTATAGTGCTGCCTGGAAACACCATATATTTT.

The V and J genes are TRBV19 and TRBJ2-2; D may correspond to TRBD1 or TRBD2 (6 bases each). Germline V gives CDR1 LNHDA, CDR2 SQIVND (reference sequence). V lost 5 bases to trimming and J lost 5 bases, with 15 bases between them. This CDR3 is built from 15 residues. The CDR3 region is CASSVQGAGTGELFF. The CDR3 DNA reads TGTGCCAGTAGTGTACAGGGTGCGGGGACCGGGGAGCTGTTTTTT.

The J gene is TRBJ1-5, the V gene TRBV28, with D possibly being TRBD1 (6 bases). V was pared by 6 bases and J by 2 bases, with 14 bases between. The CDR3 runs 15 residues. The germline gives CDR1 MDHEN, CDR2 SYDVKM. DNA of the CDR3: TGTGCCAGCAGCGGCTGGGGGGCGGGCAATCAGCCCCAGCATTTT. Its protein is CASSGWGAGNQPQHF.

This clone has just one count. The chain uses TRBV18 and TRBJ1-4; 8 nucleotides align to TRBD1. Germline values: CDR1 KGHSH, CDR2 LQKENI. V lost 3 bases, J lost 4 bases, and 1 base stayed unmatched. CDR3 size: 14 residues. The CDR3 nucleotides read TGTGCCAGCTCACCGGGACAGGATAATGAAAAACTGTTTTTT. Encoded protein: CASSPGQDNEKLFF.

The CDR3 DNA sequence: TGTGCCAGCTCACCTCGACAGGGGGTCGAAAAACTGTTTTTT. It specifies CASSPRQGVEKLFF. The chain uses TRBV18 and TRBJ1-4; 9 bases match TRBD1. Per germline, CDR1 KGHSH and CDR2 LQKENI. J lost 8 bases, V lost 3 bases, and 4 bases had no gene match. The CDR3 length is 14 residues.